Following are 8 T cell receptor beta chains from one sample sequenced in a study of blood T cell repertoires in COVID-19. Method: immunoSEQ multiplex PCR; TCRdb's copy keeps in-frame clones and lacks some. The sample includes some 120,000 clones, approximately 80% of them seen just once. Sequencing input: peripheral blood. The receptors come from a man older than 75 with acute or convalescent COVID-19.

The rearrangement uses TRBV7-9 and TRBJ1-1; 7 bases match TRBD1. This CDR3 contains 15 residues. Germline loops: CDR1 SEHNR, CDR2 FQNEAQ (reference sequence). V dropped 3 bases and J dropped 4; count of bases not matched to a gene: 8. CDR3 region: CASSLAGGGGTEAFF. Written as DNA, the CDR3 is TGTGCCAGCAGCTTGGCAGGAGGGGGCGGCACTGAAGCTTTCTTT.

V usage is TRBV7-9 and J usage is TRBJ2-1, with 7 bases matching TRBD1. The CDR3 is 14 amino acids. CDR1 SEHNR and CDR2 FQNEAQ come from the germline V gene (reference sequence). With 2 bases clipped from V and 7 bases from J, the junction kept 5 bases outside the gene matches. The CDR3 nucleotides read TGTGCCAGCAGCTTAACCCAGGGGGAGAATGAGCAGTTCTTC. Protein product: CASSLTQGENEQFF.

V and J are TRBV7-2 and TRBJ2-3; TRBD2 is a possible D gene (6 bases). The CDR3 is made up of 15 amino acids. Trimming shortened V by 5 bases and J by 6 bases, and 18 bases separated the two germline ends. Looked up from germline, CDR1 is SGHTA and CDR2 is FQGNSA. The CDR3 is CASSPHGGVRDTQYF. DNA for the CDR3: TGTGCCAGCAGCCCCCATGGAGGGGTGAGGGATACGCAGTATTTT.

CDR3 bases: TGTGCCAGCAGTTACGAAACAGGGGGCATCCCCTCCGAGCAGTACTTC. This encodes CASSYETGGIPSEQYF. The chain links TRBV6-5 to TRBJ2-7; TRBD1 agrees at 9 bases. With V trimmed by 2 bases and J by 6 bases, 11 bases remained unmatched. The germline gives CDR1 MNHEY, CDR2 SVGAGI. The CDR3 extends over 16 amino acids.

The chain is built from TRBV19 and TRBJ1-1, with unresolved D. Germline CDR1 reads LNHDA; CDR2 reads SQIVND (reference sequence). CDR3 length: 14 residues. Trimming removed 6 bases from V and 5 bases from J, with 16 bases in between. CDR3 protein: CASRPGRGVTEAFF. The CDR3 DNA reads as TGTGCCAGTAGGCCGGGAAGAGGCGTAACTGAAGCTTTCTTT.

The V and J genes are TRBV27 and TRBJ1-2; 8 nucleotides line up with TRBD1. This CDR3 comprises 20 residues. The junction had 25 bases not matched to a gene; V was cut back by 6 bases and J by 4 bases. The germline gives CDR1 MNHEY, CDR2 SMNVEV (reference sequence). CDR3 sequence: CASSLRGGQGAARGGYGYTF. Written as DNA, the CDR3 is TGTGCCAGCAGCCTTAGGGGCGGACAGGGTGCCGCTCGGGGAGGCTATGGCTACACCTTC.

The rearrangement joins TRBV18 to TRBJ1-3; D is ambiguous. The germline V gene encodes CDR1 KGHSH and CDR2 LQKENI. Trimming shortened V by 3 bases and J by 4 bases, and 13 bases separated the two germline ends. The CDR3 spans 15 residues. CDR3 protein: CASSPSLFLGNTIYF. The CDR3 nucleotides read TGTGCCAGCTCACCTTCGTTGTTCTTAGGAAACACCATATATTTT.

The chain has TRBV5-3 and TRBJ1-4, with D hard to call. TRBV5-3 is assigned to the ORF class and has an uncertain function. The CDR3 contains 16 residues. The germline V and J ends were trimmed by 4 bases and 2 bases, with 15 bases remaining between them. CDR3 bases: TGTGCCAGAAGCCGTATAGGAGAGCTGACTAATGAAAAACTGTTTTTT. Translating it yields CARSRIGELTNEKLFF.